This TCR beta chain originates from a study of T cell responses to AZD1222 COVID-19 vaccine. The study's findings and limits: Repertoires were sampled only after the peak T cell response. Variant regions that are unmutated are reportedly the target of nearly half of spike-specific TCRs. Spike-wide coverage was observed for vaccine-associated CD4 TCRs, with dominant responses at 160-218 and 743-854.

Both about-4-week and about-12-week second-dose recipients were combined. CDR1 MDHEN and CDR2 SYDVKM come from the germline V gene. The V and J ends lost 3 bases and 6 bases respectively, with 3 bases between them. CDR3 length equals 11 residues. TCRdb's table, derived via immunoSEQ multiplex PCR, lists solely in-frame clones and lacks some. The sample records 100,000 to 130,000 clones, around nine tenths being singletons. The table lists this clone with a few counts. Its antigen is not known. The sample in question was peripheral blood, obtained 28 days after the second AZD1222 dose. This clonotype was sampled from an adult who received the AZD1222 COVID-19 vaccine. The chain recombines TRBV28 with TRBJ1-3, with D unclear. This CDR3 is CASSFLNTIYF. CDR3 coding DNA: TGTGCCAGCAGTTTCTTAAACACCATATATTTT.